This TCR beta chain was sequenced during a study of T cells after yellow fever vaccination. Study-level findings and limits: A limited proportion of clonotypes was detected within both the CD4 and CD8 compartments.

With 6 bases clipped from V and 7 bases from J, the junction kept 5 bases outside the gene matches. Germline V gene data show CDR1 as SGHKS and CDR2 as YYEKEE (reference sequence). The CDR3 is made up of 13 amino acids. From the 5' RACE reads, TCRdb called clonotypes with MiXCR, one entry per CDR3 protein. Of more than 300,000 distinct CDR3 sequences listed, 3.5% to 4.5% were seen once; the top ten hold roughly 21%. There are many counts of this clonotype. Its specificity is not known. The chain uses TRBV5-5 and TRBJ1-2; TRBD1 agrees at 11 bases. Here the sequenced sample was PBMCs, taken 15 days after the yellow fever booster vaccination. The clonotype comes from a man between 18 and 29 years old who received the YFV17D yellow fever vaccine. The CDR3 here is CASTVDRGLGYTF. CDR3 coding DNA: TGTGCCAGCACCGTGGACAGGGGGCTTGGCTACACCTTC.